This note documents a single T cell receptor beta chain sequence. A junction end diverges from the germline sequence, so it may reflect a read error. The CDR3 runs 16 residues. Germline V gene sequence: CDR1 SGHTA, CDR2 FQGTGA. From RNA, the CDR3 regions of TCR beta chains were amplified and sequenced. Second-round multiplex PCR followed a first-round RT-PCR using HTBI primers. MiXCR, applied by TCRdb to the multiplex PCR reads, yields one record per CDR3 protein. Among tens of thousands of distinct CDR3 sequences listed, more than 45% were seen once. This entry comes from a study of Graves' ophthalmopathy and Graves' hyperthyroidism.

The sequence derives from an adult man with Graves' ophthalmopathy. Material: peripheral blood. The chain is built from TRBV7-3 and TRBJ2-3, with 12 nucleotides matching TRBD2. The CDR3 coding sequence is TGCGCCAGCAGCCCCGGACTAGCGGGGAAGCAAGATACGCAGTATTTT. This sequence encodes CASSPGLAGKQDTQYF.